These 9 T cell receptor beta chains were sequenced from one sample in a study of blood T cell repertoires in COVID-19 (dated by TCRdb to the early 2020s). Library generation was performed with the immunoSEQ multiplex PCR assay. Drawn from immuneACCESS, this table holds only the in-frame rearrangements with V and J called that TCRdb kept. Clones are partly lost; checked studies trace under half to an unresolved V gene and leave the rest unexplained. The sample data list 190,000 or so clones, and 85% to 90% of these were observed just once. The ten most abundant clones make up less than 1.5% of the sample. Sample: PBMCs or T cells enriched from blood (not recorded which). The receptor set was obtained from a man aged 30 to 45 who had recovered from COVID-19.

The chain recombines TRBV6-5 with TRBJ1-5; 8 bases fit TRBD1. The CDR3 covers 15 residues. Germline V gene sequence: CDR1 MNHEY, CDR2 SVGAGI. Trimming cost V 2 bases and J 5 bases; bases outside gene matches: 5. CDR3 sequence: CASSYDGTGHQPQHF. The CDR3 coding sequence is TGTGCCAGCAGTTACGACGGGACAGGTCATCAGCCCCAGCATTTT.

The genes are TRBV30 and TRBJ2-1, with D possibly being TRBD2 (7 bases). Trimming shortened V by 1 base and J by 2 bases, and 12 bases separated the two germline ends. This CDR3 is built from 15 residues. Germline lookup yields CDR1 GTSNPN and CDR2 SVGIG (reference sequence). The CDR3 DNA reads TGTGCCTGGAGTGCACTGCGGGGGCCCTACAATGAGCAGTTCTTC. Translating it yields CAWSALRGPYNEQFF.

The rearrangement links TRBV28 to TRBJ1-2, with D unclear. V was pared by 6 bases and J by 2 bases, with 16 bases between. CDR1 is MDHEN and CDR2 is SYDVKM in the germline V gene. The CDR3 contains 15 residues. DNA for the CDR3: TGTGCCAGCAGGCCCCCTATTTCAACCAACTATGGCTACACCTTC. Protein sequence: CASRPPISTNYGYTF.

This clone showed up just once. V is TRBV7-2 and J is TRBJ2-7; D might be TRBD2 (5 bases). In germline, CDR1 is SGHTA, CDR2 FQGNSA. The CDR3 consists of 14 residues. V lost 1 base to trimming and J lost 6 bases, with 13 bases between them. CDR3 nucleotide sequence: TGTGCCAGCAGCTTAGGCGGGCTTGAGCTCGAGCAGTACTTC. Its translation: CASSLGGLELEQYF. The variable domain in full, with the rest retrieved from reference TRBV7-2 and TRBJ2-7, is GAGVSQSPSNKVTEKGKDVELRCDPISGHTALYWYRQSLGQGLEFLIYFQGNSAPDKSGLPSDRFSAERTGGSVSTLTIQRTQQEDSAVYLCASSLGGLELEQYFGPGTRLTVT.

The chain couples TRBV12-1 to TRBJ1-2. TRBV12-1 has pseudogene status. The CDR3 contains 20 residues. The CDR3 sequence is CASSFSLSPVPGQPYYGYTF. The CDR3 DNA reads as TGTGCCAGCAGCTTTAGTTTAAGCCCTGTCCCGGGTCAACCGTACTATGGCTACACCTTC.

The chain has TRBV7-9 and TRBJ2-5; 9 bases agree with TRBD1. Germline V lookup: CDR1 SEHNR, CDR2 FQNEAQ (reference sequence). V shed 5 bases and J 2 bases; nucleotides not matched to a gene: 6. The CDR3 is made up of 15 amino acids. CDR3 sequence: CASSPNRGLQETQYF. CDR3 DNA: TGTGCCAGCAGCCCCAACAGGGGGCTACAAGAGACCCAGTACTTC.

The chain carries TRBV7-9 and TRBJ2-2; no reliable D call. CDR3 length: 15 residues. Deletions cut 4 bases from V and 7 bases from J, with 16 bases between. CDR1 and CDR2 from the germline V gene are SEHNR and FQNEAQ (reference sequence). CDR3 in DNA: TGTGCCAGCAGCTCCACCACAAATAACTACGGGGAGCTGTTTTTT. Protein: CASSSTTNNYGELFF. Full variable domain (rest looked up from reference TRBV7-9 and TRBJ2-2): DTGVSQNPRHKITKRGQNVTFRCDPISEHNRLYWYRQTLGQGPEFLTYFQNEAQLEKSRLLSDRFSAERPKGSFSTLEIQRTEQGDSAMYLCASSSTTNNYGELFFGEGSRLTVL.

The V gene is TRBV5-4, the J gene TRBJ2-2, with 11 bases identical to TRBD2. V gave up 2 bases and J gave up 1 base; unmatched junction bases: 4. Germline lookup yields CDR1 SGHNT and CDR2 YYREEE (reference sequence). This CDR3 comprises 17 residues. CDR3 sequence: CASSFGLAGLNTGELFF. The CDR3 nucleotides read TGTGCCAGCAGCTTCGGACTAGCGGGTTTGAACACCGGGGAGCTGTTTTTT. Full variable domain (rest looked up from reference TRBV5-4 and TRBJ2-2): ETGVTQSPTHLIKTRGQQVTLRCSSQSGHNTVSWYQQALGQGPQFIFQYYREEENGRGNFPPRFSGLQFPNYSSELNVNALELDDSALYLCASSFGLAGLNTGELFFGEGSRLTVL.

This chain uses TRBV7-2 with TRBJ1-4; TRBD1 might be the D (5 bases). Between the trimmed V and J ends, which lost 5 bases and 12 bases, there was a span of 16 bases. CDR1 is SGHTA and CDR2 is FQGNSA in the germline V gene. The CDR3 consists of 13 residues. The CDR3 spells CASSKAGGAELFF. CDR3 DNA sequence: TGTGCCAGCAGCAAAGCGGGGGGAGCGGAACTGTTTTTT.